The present T cell receptor (beta chain) was sequenced within a study of CXCR3-negative and CXCR3-positive naive CD8 T cells. Broader study findings: Naive subsets displayed similar surface CD5, and TCR strength was inferred from TRB CDR3 properties. CXCR3-positive naive cells had TRB CDR3s that were more hydrophobic than CXCR3-negative naive cells had.

With respect to this clonotype: Antigen specificity is unknown.

This CDR3 spans 14 amino acids. Germline CDR1 reads MNHEY; CDR2 reads SVGEGT. Carrying UMI labels, the TRB cDNA libraries were prepared through 5' RACE. No DNA is given; TCRdb re-called the 5' RACE reads and lists each CDR3 protein once. The sample data list about 63,000 distinct CDR3 sequences. The source is a human donor in good health. Some clones in this sample may be carry-over from other donors' samples. Sequenced input: naive CXCR3+ CD8+ T cells from blood. Subset denoted: CD45RO-CCR7+CD27+CD95- naive CD8+ T cells expressing CXCR3 (TNR3+). This sequence joins TRBV6-2 or TRBV6-3 and TRBJ2-1; the D gene TCRdb calls, TRBD2, cannot be checked with no DNA. CDR3: CASSRSGGHNEQFF.